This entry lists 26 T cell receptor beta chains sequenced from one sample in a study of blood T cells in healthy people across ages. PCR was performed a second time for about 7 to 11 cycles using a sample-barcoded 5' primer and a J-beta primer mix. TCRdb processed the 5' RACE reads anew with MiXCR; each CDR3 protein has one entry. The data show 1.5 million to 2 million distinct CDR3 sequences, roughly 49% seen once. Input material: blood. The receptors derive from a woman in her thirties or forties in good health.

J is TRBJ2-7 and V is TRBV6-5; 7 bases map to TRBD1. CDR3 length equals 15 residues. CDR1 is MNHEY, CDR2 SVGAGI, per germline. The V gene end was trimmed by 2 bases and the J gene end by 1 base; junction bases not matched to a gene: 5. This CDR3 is CASSYLGTESYEQYF. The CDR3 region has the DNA TGTGCCAGCAGTTACCTCGGGACAGAGTCCTACGAGCAGTACTTC.

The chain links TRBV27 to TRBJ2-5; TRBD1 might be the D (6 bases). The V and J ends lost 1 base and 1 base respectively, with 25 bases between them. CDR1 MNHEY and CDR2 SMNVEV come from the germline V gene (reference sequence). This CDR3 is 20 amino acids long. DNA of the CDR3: TGTGCCAGCAGTTTATGGGGGACACCGTTCCCGGGGAGATCCCAAGAGACCCAGTACTTC. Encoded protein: CASSLWGTPFPGRSQETQYF.

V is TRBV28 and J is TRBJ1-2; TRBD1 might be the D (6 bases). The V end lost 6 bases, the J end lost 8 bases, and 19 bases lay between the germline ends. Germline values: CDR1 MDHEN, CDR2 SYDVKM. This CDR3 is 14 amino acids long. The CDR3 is CASSPPGHLEGYTF. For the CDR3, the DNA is TGTGCCAGCAGCCCTCCGGGACATCTAGAGGGCTACACCTTC.

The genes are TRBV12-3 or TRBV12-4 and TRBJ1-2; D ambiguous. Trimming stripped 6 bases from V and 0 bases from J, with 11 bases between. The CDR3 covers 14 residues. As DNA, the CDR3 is TGTGCCAGCAGGTCGCGGATCGCTAACTATGGCTACACCTTC. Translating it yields CASRSRIANYGYTF.

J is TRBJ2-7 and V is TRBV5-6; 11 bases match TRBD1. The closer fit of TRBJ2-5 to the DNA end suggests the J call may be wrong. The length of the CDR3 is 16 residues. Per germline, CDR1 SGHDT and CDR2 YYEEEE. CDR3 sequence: CASSPIGTGGRETQYF. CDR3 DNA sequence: TGTGCCAGCAGCCCCATCGGGACAGGGGGACGGGAGACCCAGTACTTC.

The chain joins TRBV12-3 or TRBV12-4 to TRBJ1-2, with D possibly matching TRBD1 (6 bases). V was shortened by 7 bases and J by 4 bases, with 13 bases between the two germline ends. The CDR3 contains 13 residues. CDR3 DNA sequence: TGTGCCAGCAAGGACAGCACATTCTATGGCTACACCTTC. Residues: CASKDSTFYGYTF.

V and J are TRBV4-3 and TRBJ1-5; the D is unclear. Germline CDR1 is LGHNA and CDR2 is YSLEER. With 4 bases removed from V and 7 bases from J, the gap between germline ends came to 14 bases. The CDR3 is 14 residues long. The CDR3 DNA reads TGCGCCAGCAGCCTTTCCACGGATGGACAGCCCCAGCATTTT. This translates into CASSLSTDGQPQHF.

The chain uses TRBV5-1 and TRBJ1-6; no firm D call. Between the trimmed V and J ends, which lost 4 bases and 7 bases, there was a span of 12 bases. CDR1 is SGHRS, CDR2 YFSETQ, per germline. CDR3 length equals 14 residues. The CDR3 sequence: CASSPQAANSPLHF. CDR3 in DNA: TGCGCCAGCAGCCCCCAGGCAGCCAATTCACCCCTCCACTTT. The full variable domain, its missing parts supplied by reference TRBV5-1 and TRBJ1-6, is KAGVTQTPRYLIKTRGQQVTLSCSPISGHRSVSWYQQTPGQGLQFLFEYFSETQRNKGNFPGRFSGRQFSNSRSEMNVSTLELGDSALYLCASSPQAANSPLHFGNGTRLTVT.

The CDR3 nucleotides read TGTGCCAGCACACCGGGACAGGTCCTCTATGGCTACACCTTC. Protein sequence: CASTPGQVLYGYTF. The chain recombines TRBV7-2 with TRBJ1-2; 8 nucleotides agree with TRBD1. The V segment lost 7 bases and the J segment 4 bases; nucleotides outside the gene matches: 8. The CDR3 has 14 amino acids. The V gene's germline CDR1 is SGHTA and CDR2 FQGNSA.

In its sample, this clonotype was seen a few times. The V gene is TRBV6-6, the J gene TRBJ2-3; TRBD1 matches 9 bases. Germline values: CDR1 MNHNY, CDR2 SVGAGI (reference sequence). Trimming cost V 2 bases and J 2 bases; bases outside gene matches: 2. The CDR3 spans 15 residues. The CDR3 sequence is CASSYDRGYTDTQYF. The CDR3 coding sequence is TGTGCCAGCAGTTACGACAGGGGGTACACAGATACGCAGTATTTT.

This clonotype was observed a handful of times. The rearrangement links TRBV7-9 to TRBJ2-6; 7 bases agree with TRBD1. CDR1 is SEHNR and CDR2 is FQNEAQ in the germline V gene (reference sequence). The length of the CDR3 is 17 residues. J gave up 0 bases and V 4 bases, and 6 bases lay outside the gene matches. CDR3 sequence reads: CASSWGQLSSGANVLTF. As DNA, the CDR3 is TGTGCCAGCAGCTGGGGACAGTTGAGCTCTGGGGCCAACGTCCTGACTTTC.

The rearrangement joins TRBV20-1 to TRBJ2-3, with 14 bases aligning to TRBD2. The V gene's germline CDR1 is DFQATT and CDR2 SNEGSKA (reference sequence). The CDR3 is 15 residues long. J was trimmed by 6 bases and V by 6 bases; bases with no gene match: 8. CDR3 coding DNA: TGCAGTGCAGGTCCGACTAGCGGGGGGGGTGATACGCAGTATTTT. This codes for CSAGPTSGGGDTQYF.

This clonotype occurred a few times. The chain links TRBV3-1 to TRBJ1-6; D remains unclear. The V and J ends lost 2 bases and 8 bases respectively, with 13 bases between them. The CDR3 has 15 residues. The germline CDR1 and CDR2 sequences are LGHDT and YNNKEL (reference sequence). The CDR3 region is CASSQRTSTHSPLHF. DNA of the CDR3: TGTGCCAGCAGCCAAAGAACAAGCACCCATTCACCCCTCCACTTT.

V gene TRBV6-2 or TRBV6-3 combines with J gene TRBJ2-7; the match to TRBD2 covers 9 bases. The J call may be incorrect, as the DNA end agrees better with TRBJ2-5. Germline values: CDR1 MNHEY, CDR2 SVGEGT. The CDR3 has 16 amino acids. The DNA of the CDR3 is TGTGCCAGCAGGCCTCTTTGGGGGACTAGCCGCGAGACCCAGTACTTC. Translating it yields CASRPLWGTSRETQYF.

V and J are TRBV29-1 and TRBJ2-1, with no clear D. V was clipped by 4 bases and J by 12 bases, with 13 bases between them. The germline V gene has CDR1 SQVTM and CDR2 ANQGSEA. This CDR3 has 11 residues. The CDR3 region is CSVAAGRMQFF. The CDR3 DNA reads TGCAGCGTTGCTGCAGGACGGATGCAGTTCTTC.

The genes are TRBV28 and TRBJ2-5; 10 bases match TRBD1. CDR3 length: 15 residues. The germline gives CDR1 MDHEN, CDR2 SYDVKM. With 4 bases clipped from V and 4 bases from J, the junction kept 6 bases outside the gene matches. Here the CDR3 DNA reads TGTGCCAGCAGTTATGACAGGGGGCAGGGAGAGACCCAGTACTTC. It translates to CASSYDRGQGETQYF.

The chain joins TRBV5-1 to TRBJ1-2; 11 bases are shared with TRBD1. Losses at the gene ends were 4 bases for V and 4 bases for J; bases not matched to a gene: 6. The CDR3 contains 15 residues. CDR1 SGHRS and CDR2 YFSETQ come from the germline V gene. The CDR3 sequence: CASSGRTGGSYGYTF. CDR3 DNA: TGCGCCAGCAGCGGCCGGACAGGGGGCTCCTATGGCTACACCTTC.

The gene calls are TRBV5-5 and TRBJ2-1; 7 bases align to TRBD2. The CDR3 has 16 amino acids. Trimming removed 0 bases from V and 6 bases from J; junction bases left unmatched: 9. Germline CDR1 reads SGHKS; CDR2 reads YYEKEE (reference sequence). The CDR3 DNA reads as TGTGCCAGCAGCTTGGGGCTTAGCGGGTCTGGCAATGAGCAGTTCTTC. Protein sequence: CASSLGLSGSGNEQFF.

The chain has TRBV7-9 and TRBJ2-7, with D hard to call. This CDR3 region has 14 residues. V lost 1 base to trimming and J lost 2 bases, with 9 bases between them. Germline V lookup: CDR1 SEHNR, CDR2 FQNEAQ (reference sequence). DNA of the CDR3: TGTGCCAGCAGCTTAGAGGCTATTACCTACGAGCAGTACTTC. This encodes CASSLEAITYEQYF. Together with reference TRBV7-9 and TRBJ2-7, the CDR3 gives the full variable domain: DTGVSQNPRHKITKRGQNVTFRCDPISEHNRLYWYRQTLGQGPEFLTYFQNEAQLEKSRLLSDRFSAERPKGSFSTLEIQRTEQGDSAMYLCASSLEAITYEQYFGPGTRLTVT.

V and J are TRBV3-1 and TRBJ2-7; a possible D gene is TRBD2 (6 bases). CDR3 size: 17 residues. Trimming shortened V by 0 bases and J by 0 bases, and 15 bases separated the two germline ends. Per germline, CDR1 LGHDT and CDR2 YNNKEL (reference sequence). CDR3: CASSQERAGGDSYEQYF. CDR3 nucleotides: TGTGCCAGCAGCCAAGAACGGGCCGGAGGGGACTCCTACGAGCAGTACTTC.

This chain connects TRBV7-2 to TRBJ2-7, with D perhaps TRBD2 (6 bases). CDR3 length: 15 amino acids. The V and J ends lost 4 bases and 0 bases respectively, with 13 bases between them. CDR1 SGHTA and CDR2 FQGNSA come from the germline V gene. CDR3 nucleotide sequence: TGTGCCAGCAGCTCGACGGGACTGGCCTCCTACGAGCAGTACTTC. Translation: CASSSTGLASYEQYF.

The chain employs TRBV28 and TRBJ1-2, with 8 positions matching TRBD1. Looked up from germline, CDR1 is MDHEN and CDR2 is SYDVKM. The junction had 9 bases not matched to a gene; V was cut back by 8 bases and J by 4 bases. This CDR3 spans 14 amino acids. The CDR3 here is CASLSGGASYGYTF. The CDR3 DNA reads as TGTGCCAGCCTCTCAGGGGGCGCTTCCTATGGCTACACCTTC.

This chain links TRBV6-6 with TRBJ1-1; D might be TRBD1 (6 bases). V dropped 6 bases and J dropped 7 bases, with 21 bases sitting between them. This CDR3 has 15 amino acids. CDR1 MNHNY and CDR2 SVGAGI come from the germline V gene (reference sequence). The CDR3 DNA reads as TGTGCCAGCAGCCCTCCCAGGGTAAGGGGGAGTGAAGCTTTCTTT. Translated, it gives CASSPPRVRGSEAFF.

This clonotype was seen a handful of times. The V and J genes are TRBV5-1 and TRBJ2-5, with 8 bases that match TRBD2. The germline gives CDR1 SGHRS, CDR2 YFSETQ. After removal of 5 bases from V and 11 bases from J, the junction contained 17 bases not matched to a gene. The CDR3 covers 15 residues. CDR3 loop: CASRTGLAPREEQYF. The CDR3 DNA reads TGCGCCAGCAGAACAGGACTAGCCCCACGGGAAGAGCAGTACTTC. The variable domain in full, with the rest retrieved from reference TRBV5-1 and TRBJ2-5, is KAGVTQTPRYLIKTRGQQVTLSCSPISGHRSVSWYQQTPGQGLQFLFEYFSETQRNKGNFPGRFSGRQFSNSRSEMNVSTLELGDSALYLCASRTGLAPREEQYFGPGTRLLVL.

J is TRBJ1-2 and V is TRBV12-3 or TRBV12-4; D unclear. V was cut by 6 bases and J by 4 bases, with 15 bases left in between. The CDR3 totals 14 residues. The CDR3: CASSHAPRSYGYTF. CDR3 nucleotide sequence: TGTGCCAGCAGCCACGCGCCCCGTTCCTATGGCTACACCTTC.

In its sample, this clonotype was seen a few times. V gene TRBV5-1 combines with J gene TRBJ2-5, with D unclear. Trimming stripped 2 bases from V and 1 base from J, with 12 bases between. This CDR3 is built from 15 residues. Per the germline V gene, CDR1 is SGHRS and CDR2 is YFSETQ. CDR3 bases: TGCGCCAGCAGCTTCAACATCGGAAGCCAAGAGACCCAGTACTTC. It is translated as CASSFNIGSQETQYF.